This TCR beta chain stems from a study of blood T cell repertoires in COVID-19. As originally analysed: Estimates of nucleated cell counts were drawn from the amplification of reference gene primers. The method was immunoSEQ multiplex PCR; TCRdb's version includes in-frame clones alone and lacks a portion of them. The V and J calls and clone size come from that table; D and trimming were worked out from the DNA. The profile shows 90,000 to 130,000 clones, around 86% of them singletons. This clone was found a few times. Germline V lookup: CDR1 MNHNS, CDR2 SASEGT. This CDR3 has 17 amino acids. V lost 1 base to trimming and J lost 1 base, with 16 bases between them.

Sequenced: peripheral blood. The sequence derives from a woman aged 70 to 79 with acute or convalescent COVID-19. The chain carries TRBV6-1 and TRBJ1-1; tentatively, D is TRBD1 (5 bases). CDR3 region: CASSEGRLTVGNTEAFF. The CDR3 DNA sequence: TGTGCCAGCAGTGAAGGAAGGTTGACAGTGGGGAACACTGAAGCTTTCTTT.